This T cell receptor beta chain was sequenced for a study of blood T cell repertoires in COVID-19. Data came from immunoSEQ multiplex PCR; TCRdb stores just in-frame clones and leaves some out. The repertoire holds just over 300,000 clones, with 85% to 90% as singletons. Sample: PBMCs or T cells enriched from blood (not recorded which). The source of this sequence is a man younger than 40 who had recovered from COVID-19.

The CDR3 DNA reads TGTGCCAGCAGGACTACGACCATGAACACTGAAGCTTTCTTT. This sequence encodes CASRTTTMNTEAFF. The rearrangement uses TRBV2 and TRBJ1-1; D gene uncertain. The V gene's germline CDR1 is SNHLY and CDR2 FYNNEI. This CDR3 region has 14 residues. Between the trimmed V and J ends, which lost 6 bases and 0 bases, there was a span of 11 bases.